This paragraph reports one T cell receptor (beta chain). V lost 4 bases to trimming and J lost 7 bases, with 14 bases between them. The CDR3 sequence is 15 residues long. CDR1 is MNHEY and CDR2 is SVGAGI in the germline V gene. The entry originates in a study of blood T cell repertoires in COVID-19. Study as a whole: Sources were T cells, B-cell-depleted T cells, or PBMCs; the material itself was cDNA or gDNA.

Per the original methods: Researchers report that nucleated cell counts were estimated from reference gene primer amplification. Generated by immunoSEQ multiplex PCR, the TCRdb table keeps only in-frame clones and is missing some. From that table come the V and J calls and clone size; the DNA was used to work out D and trimming. The table includes approximately 210,000 clones, less than 95% detected once. This TCR came from a man aged 25 to 45 with COVID-19, enrolled during active disease. The chain has TRBV6-5 and TRBJ1-6; D gene uncertain. The sample taken for sequencing was peripheral blood. Written as DNA, the CDR3 is TGTGCCAGCAGTTCCCAGCGACCGGAGAATTCACCCCTCCACTTT. This sequence encodes CASSSQRPENSPLHF.